The text below deals with one T cell receptor (beta chain). The data stem from a study of shared clonotypes between healthy human individuals. Measured with immunoSEQ multiplex PCR; TCRdb has only the in-frame clones, and not every one. Among hundreds of thousands of clones listed, about 95% were seen once. CD45RO-negative cells were positively selected for CCR7, leaving out terminally differentiated effector memory CD45RA+ cells. Nashville, Tennessee was home to all donors, who were Caucasian adults. Trimming pared 5 bases from V and 11 bases from J, leaving 12 bases between. Per the germline V gene, CDR1 is MNHEY and CDR2 is SMNVEV (reference sequence). The CDR3 loop spans 11 amino acids.

This chain links TRBV27 with TRBJ2-5; D tentatively reads TRBD1 or TRBD2 (5 bases each). Specimen: naive CD8+ T cells sorted from blood. The origin of this receptor is a young woman in good health. The CDR3 here is CASSRQGEQYF. CDR3 in DNA: TGTGCCAGCAGTCGTCAGGGAGAGCAGTACTTC.